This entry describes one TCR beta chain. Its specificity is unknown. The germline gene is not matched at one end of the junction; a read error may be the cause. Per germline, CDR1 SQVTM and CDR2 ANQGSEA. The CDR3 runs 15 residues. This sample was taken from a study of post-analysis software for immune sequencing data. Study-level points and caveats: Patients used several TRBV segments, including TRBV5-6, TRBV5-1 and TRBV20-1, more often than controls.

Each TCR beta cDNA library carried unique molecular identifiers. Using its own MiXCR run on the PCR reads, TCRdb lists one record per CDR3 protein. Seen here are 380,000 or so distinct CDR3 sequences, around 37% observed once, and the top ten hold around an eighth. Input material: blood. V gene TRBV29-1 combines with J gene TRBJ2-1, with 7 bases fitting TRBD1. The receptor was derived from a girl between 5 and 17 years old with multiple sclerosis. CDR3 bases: TGCAGCGTTGCCCCCGGGACAGCCTCCTACAATAAGCAGTTCTTC. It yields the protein CSVAPGTASYNKQFF.